This record covers a single T cell receptor beta chain. This entry is derived from a study of patients and donors after allogeneic stem cell transplantation. MiXCR, run by TCRdb on the RT-PCR reads, gives a single entry per CDR3 protein. In the table there are about 200,000 distinct CDR3 sequences, about 37% of which are singletons. Trimming took 3 bases from V and 3 from J, leaving 14 bases between them. This CDR3 is 15 amino acids long. Germline V gene data show CDR1 as ENHRY and CDR2 as SYGVKD. The genes are TRBV10-3 and TRBJ1-1, with D perhaps matching TRBD1 (5 bases). This TCR derives from a human donor who was either an allogeneic HSCT recipient or a stem cell or donor lymphocyte infusion donor (not recorded which). It is not recorded whose cells these are; they may come from a transplant donor. The sample was blood, either unsorted or a sorted T cell fraction (not recorded which). The CDR3 nucleotides read TGTGCCATCAGTGACAGGGAGATCGGGGACACTGAAGCTTTCTTT. Encoded protein: CAISDREIGDTEAFF.